This T cell receptor (beta chain) is drawn from a study of CD8 T cells in ankylosing spondylitis. Trimming removed 1 base from V and 6 bases from J, with 7 bases in between. In germline, CDR1 is SGHAT, CDR2 FQNNGV. CDR3 length equals 12 residues. This clonotype has ten or more counts. Libraries for TCR beta were made by quantitative 5'-RACE with molecular barcodes. MiXCR was run by TCRdb on the 5' RACE reads, yielding one entry per CDR3 protein. The sample shows tens of thousands of distinct CDR3 sequences, 7.2% of them seen only once. This sequence was found in a male donor with ankylosing spondylitis or in good health (not recorded which). The chain couples TRBV11-2 to TRBJ2-7, with a tentative D call TRBD2 (5 bases). Source material: blood, either unsorted or a sorted T cell fraction (not recorded which). The CDR3 region has the DNA TGTGCCAGCAGCTTAGGAGGGAGCGAGCAGTACTTC. Residues: CASSLGGSEQYF.